The 12 T cell receptor beta chains presented below share a single source sample, sequenced in a study of post-analysis software for immune sequencing data. General observations from the study: Relative to controls, patients had about five TRBV segments at higher frequency, with TRBV5-6, TRBV5-1 and TRBV20-1 among these.

Antigen specificity for these receptors is unknown. Unique-molecular-identifier-tagged TCR beta cDNA libraries were used. Using its own MiXCR run on the PCR reads, TCRdb lists one record per CDR3 protein. The table lists approximately 730,000 distinct CDR3 sequences, around 27% of them singletons. Sequencing was done on a sample of blood. These receptors originate from a girl aged 5 to 17 with multiple sclerosis.

The CDR3 nucleotides read TGTGCCAGCAGTGGCAGAACGTCGGGGGACTATGGCTACACCTTC. Translated, it gives CASSGRTSGDYGYTF. The rearrangement uses TRBV6-1 and TRBJ1-2; D possibly corresponds to TRBD1 (5 bases). Germline V gene lookup returns CDR1 MNHNS and CDR2 SASEGT. The CDR3 has 15 residues. Trimming stripped 4 bases from V and 3 bases from J, with 15 bases between.

This clonotype was seen only once. The chain couples TRBV6-4 to TRBJ1-2, with 9 bases matching TRBD1. The CDR3 spans 15 residues. J was trimmed by 6 bases and V by 4 bases; bases with no gene match: 9. CDR1 MRHNA and CDR2 SNTAGT come from the germline V gene. CDR3 nucleotides: TGTGCCAGCAGTGTCGGGACAGGGAATAGAGATGGCTACACCTTC. Protein product: CASSVGTGNRDGYTF.

This clonotype was recorded a few times. This chain uses TRBV20-1 with TRBJ2-4; 8 nucleotides match TRBD2. Trimming took 5 bases from V and 0 from J; bases not matched to a gene: 9. The germline gives CDR1 DFQATT, CDR2 SNEGSKA (reference sequence). The CDR3 is 16 residues long. The CDR3 DNA follows: TGCAGTGCTCGACGGGGCGGGGGGCTAGCCAAAAACATTCAGTACTTC. Its protein product is CSARRGGGLAKNIQYF.

The V call is TRBV7-2, the J call TRBJ2-1, with 13 bases identical to TRBD2. Trimming cost V 5 bases and J 7 bases; bases outside gene matches: 11. Germline V gene lookup returns CDR1 SGHTA and CDR2 FQGNSA. The CDR3 length is 17 residues. Written as DNA, the CDR3 is TGTGCCAGCAGCCCAACACTAGCGGGGGGGTTCGGGAATGAGCAGTTCTTC. Encoded protein: CASSPTLAGGFGNEQFF.

This clonotype was detected a few times. The DNA for the CDR3 is TGTGCCATCAGTGAACCCAGGGGGACAAACTATGGCTACACCTTC. Its protein is CAISEPRGTNYGYTF. The rearrangement joins TRBV10-3 to TRBJ1-2; 7 bases agree with TRBD1. This CDR3 has 15 residues. V dropped 3 bases and J dropped 2; count of bases not matched to a gene: 6. Germline V lookup: CDR1 ENHRY, CDR2 SYGVKD.

This clonotype has more than one count but fewer than ten. V usage is TRBV5-4 and J usage is TRBJ2-3; 7 bases line up with TRBD1. Trimming at V came to 0 bases and at J to 4 bases, leaving 8 bases not matched to a gene. This CDR3 spans 16 amino acids. Germline values: CDR1 SGHNT, CDR2 YYREEE (reference sequence). The CDR3 region has the DNA TGTGCCAGCAGCTTGGACGAGACAGGGATCGCAGATACGCAGTATTTT. Translation gives CASSLDETGIADTQYF. Looking up the rest from reference TRBV5-4 and TRBJ2-3 gives the full variable domain: ETGVTQSPTHLIKTRGQQVTLRCSSQSGHNTVSWYQQALGQGPQFIFQYYREEENGRGNFPPRFSGLQFPNYSSELNVNALELDDSALYLCASSLDETGIADTQYFGPGTRLTVL.

This clonotype was recorded a few times. The CDR3 region is CASSPDSQAYEQYF. CDR3 coding DNA: TGTGCCAGCAGCCCCGACTCGCAGGCCTACGAGCAGTACTTC. The V call is TRBV7-2, the J call TRBJ2-7; D is undetermined. Per the germline V gene, CDR1 is SGHTA and CDR2 is FQGNSA. Deletions cut 5 bases from V and 2 bases from J, with 13 bases between. The CDR3 sequence is 14 residues long.

The gene calls are TRBV24-1 and TRBJ1-5; 7 nucleotides agree with TRBD1. Germline loops: CDR1 KGHDR, CDR2 SFDVKD. The J segment lost 8 bases and the V segment lost 7 bases, leaving 10 bases of the junction unmatched. The CDR3 has 14 amino acids. This CDR3 reads CATSHGRGLEPQHF. The CDR3 DNA reads as TGTGCCACCAGCCATGGGAGGGGGCTGGAGCCCCAGCATTTT.

This chain joins TRBV7-2 and TRBJ2-1, with TRBD2 matching over 11 bases. CDR3 length: 15 residues. The germline gives CDR1 SGHTA, CDR2 FQGNSA. Germline trimming cut 2 bases from V and 7 bases from J; bases unmatched to any gene: 4. The CDR3 reads CASSLLAGGANEQFF. CDR3 DNA: TGTGCCAGCAGCTTATTAGCGGGGGGGGCAAATGAGCAGTTCTTC.

The chain links TRBV5-1 to TRBJ1-2; D is possibly TRBD1 (5 bases). V was pared by 5 bases and J by 2 bases, with 13 bases between. Looked up from germline, CDR1 is SGHRS and CDR2 is YFSETQ. The CDR3 length is 14 residues. The CDR3 loop is CASSVRDENYGYTF. In nucleotides, the CDR3 is TGCGCCAGCAGTGTCAGGGATGAAAACTATGGCTACACCTTC.

This clonotype was detected a few times. The chain couples TRBV12-3 or TRBV12-4 to TRBJ1-4; D is possibly TRBD1 (6 bases). V lost 6 bases and J 0 bases, leaving 11 bases between the germline ends. This CDR3 is 15 amino acids long. The CDR3 DNA reads as TGTGCCAGCAGAGATCGGACAGCAACTAATGAAAAACTGTTTTTT. This sequence encodes CASRDRTATNEKLFF.

This clonotype was seen a few times. The chain couples TRBV9 to TRBJ2-3; 8 bases are shared with TRBD2. This CDR3 spans 15 amino acids. The V segment lost 2 bases and the J segment 2 bases; nucleotides outside the gene matches: 4. Germline CDR1 and CDR2: SGDLS and YYNGEE. CDR3 loop: CASSVRRGVTDTQYF. The DNA of the CDR3 is TGTGCCAGCAGCGTTCGGCGGGGGGTCACAGATACGCAGTATTTT.